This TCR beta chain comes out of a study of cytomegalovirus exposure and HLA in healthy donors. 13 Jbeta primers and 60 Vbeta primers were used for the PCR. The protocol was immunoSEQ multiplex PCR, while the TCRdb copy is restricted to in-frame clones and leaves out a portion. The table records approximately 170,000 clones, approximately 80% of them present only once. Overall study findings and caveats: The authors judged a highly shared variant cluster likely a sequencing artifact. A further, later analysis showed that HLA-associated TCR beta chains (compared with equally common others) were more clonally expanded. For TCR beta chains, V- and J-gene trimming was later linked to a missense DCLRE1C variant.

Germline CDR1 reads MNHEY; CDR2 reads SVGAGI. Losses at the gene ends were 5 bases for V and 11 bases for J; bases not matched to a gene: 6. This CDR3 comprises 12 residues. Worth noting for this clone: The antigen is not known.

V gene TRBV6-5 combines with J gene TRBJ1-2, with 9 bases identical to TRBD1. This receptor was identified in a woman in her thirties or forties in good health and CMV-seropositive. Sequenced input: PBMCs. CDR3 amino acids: CASSRQGGRYTF. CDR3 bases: TGTGCCAGCAGTAGACAGGGGGGGAGATACACCTTC.